This T cell receptor (beta chain) appears in the sequencing data of a study of cytomegalovirus exposure and HLA in healthy donors. PCR amplification relied on 60 Vbeta primers (plus 13 Jbeta primers). Clones were sequenced by immunoSEQ multiplex PCR, and TCRdb holds only the in-frame ones, with some missing. The sample has around 190,000 clones, about 78% seen once. CDR1 MNHEY and CDR2 SVGAGI come from the germline V gene. The V gene lost 7 bases and the J gene lost 3 bases, with 13 bases spanning the gap. The CDR3 contains 13 residues. On this clone: Antigen: not known.

Overall study findings and caveats: It was taken for granted in presence/absence analyses that sequencing depth across donors was roughly uniform. Available immune exposure information covered CMV serostatus only.

Sequencing used PBMCs. This TCR was sampled from a woman aged 25 to 39 in good health and CMV-seronegative. V gene TRBV6-5 combines with J gene TRBJ2-7; D not resolved. This chain's CDR3 is CASTPNSNYEQYF. CDR3 nucleotides: TGTGCCAGCACCCCTAATTCCAACTACGAGCAGTACTTC.